These T cell receptor beta chains were read from a single sample in a study of blood T cell repertoires in COVID-19. Profiled with immunoSEQ multiplex PCR; TCRdb holds only in-frame clones, not every one. The data hold about 200,000 clones, with roughly 90% observed a single time. The material sequenced was peripheral blood. All receptors derive from a woman between 65 and 79 years old with acute or convalescent COVID-19. CDR3s include the opening cysteine and the closing phenylalanine or tryptophan. Each record gives: D gene, J gene, V gene, clone size, CDR3 DNA, CDR3 protein. The D gene is left open where the match is weak. Size values are once, few and many counts, or a class for expanded clones, and some rows have none.

>-|TRBJ2-7|TRBV6-5|-
TGTGCCAGCAGTTACTCGGCAGGGCCCTACGAGCAGTACTTC
CASSYSAGPYEQYF
>-|TRBJ2-1|TRBV11-3|once
TGTGCCAGCAGCTTAGGTGCCAGAAGCTCCTACAATGAGCAGTTCTTC
CASSLGARSSYNEQFF
>-|TRBJ2-1|TRBV19|-
TGTGCCAGTAGTCCGGGGATTGGTGAGCAGTTCTTC
CASSPGIGEQFF
>TRBD1|TRBJ2-5|TRBV24-1|-
TGTGCCACCGGCGGACAGGGCGGGGAGACCCAGTACTTC
CATGGQGGETQYF
>-|TRBJ2-1|TRBV7-3|-
TGTGCCAGCAGCTTAAACCGGGGAGCTTTTGAGCAGTTCTTC
CASSLNRGAFEQFF
>TRBD2|TRBJ2-2|TRBV24-1|-
TGTGCCACCAGTGATGGGACTAGACTAACCGGGGAGCTGTTTTTT
CATSDGTRLTGELFF
>-|TRBJ1-2|TRBV14|-
TGTGCCAGCAGCCAAGGGAAGCGCTTTGGCTACACCTTC
CASSQGKRFGYTF
>-|TRBJ2-3|TRBV19|few
TGTGCCAGTAGTAGGACACCCACAGATACGCAGTATTTT
CASSRTPTDTQYF
>-|TRBJ2-5|TRBV19|-
TGTGCCAGTAGTATAGTGGCAGGGGAGACCCAGTACTTC
CASSIVAGETQYF
>-|TRBJ1-2|TRBV4-2|-
TGTGCCAGCAGCCCAATCACAGGGATCGATGGCTACACCTTC
CASSPITGIDGYTF
>-|TRBJ1-2|TRBV7-2|-
TGTGCCAGCAGCGCGGGTTCATCTAACTATGGCTACACCTTC
CASSAGSSNYGYTF
>TRBD2|TRBJ2-1|TRBV5-6|-
TGTGCCAGCAGCTTGGCCTTTAGGACTAGCGGGATAAAGGCTGAGCAGTTCTTC
CASSLAFRTSGIKAEQFF
>TRBD1|TRBJ2-5|TRBV2|-
TGTGCCAGCAGCCCGGGACAGGGGGCGCGGGAGACCCAGTACTTC
CASSPGQGARETQYF
>TRBD1|TRBJ1-5|TRBV2|-
TGTGCCAGCAGGTACCGGGACAGGGCCCCAAATCAGCCCCAGCATTTT
CASRYRDRAPNQPQHF
>-|TRBJ2-2|TRBV5-8|-
TGTGCCAGCAGCTTGGTCGGGGCGAACACCGGGGAGCTGTTTTTT
CASSLVGANTGELFF
>TRBD2|TRBJ2-5|TRBV6-1|-
TGTGCCAGCAGTGAAAGGTTTGGGCTAGCGGGAGAGACCCAGTACTTC
CASSERFGLAGETQYF
>-|TRBJ1-5|TRBV7-2|-
TGTGCCAGCAGCTTAGCTGGTGACTCGTACTCTCCCCAGCATTTT
CASSLAGDSYSPQHF
>-|TRBJ2-3|TRBV6-5|-
TGTGCCAGCAGTTACCTAGCCGCAGATACGCAGTATTTT
CASSYLAADTQYF
>-|TRBJ1-4|TRBV19|few
TGTGCCAGTAGTATTGGCAGTAATAATGAAAAACTGTTTTTT
CASSIGSNNEKLFF
>-|TRBJ1-3|TRBV11-2|-
TGTGCCAGCAGCTTAGGGGGACACTCTGGAAACACCATATATTTT
CASSLGGHSGNTIYF
>-|TRBJ2-7|TRBV18|-
TGTGCCAGCTCAGCGGACACCTCCTACGAGCAGTACTTC
CASSADTSYEQYF
>-|TRBJ1-4|TRBV5-1|-
TGCGCCAGCAGCTTGGATAAATCCAGAGGGGAAAAACTGTTTTTT
CASSLDKSRGEKLFF
>-|TRBJ1-2|TRBV7-8|-
TGTGCCAGCAGCTTAGCCAGGGACATCCTTCGCTACACCTTC
CASSLARDILRYTF
>-|TRBJ1-6|TRBV2|-
TGTGCCAGCAGTGAGAGAAGGACAGCCTCAGCCCTCCACTTT
CASSERRTASALHF